This record covers a single T cell receptor (beta chain). This clone was recorded a few times. Its antigen is not yet known. Base qualities were left out, and no much larger clone turns up one base away. The receptor library was made with the immunoSEQ multiplex PCR assay. A mixture of 60 forward primers for TCR Vbeta segments and 13 reverse primers for TCR Jbeta segments was used in the multiplex PCR. Amplification of the CDR3 region of rearranged TCR beta genes was performed with a multiplex PCR assay on genomic DNA. Amplified TCR beta libraries were sequenced as 87-base-pair reads on the Illumina HiSeq System. In the source study's methods: A later analysis tallied roughly 78 million unique TCR beta chains across the 610 or so repertoires, and approximately 11 million of those chains were shared by two or more donors. A nearest-neighbor algorithm error-corrected the raw reads and collapsed the reads into unique sequences, merging closely related sequences to remove PCR and sequencing errors. CDR3 sequences were aligned to IMGT reference sequences to assign V, D and J gene segments. Each retained sequence needed at least a six-nucleotide match to both a V gene segment and a J gene segment. Rearrangements were classified as productive when the CDR3 lacked stop codons and remained in frame with V and J, and all other rearrangements were classified as non-productive. Following IMGT convention, CDR3 was defined as the stretch from the second conserved V-encoded cysteine up to the conserved J-encoded phenylalanine. Sequences without an unambiguous match to a single V gene segment were excluded from the earlier analysis of 500 to 700 of the donors. In an earlier analysis of several hundred of the donors, V segments were called functional above 56.7% productive rearrangements and were called segregating when the between-donor standard deviation exceeded 5%. A statistical classification framework was built to diagnose cytomegalovirus status from the catalog of TCR beta chain sequences. V and J gene assignment, in a later analysis, came from comparing TCR nucleotide sequences with IMGT/GENE-DB human TR gene sequences. Using the TCRdist pipeline, a later analysis assigned CDR3 sequences along with most-parsimonious VDJ recombination scenarios. A later analysis defined each TCR beta chain by its CDR3 amino acid sequence plus V-gene family, and excluded reads lacking a unique V-gene family. To address suspected cross-contamination and a sequencing artifact, a later analysis removed 450 to 700 highly shared, low-generation-probability nucleotide sequences. A later analysis calculated a clonal expansion index for each public chain from normalized within-repertoire ranks of inferred template counts. In a later analysis, generation probabilities were computed with a VDJ recombination model fitted to out-of-frame rearrangements, and the resulting probabilities were checked against IGoR. In a later analysis, hypergeometric tests were used to score TCR-TCR, TCR-HLA and TCR-CMV co-occurrence, with a repertoire-size bias correction applied to TCR pairs. To estimate false discovery rates, a later analysis permuted the HLA or CMV assignments 20 times. A later analysis grouped co-occurring TCRs with DBSCAN, adding TCRdist sequence similarity when clustering within HLA-allele-positive subsets. Repertoires with fewer than 30,000 or more than 120,000 public chains were left out of co-occurrence clustering, as were five repertoires with anomalous nucleotide sharing. TCRdb provides this immuneACCESS table in a form limited to in-frame rearrangements. Some clones are lacking; in checked studies, under half of them reflect an unresolved V gene, and why the rest are absent is not known. V and J calls and clone size are those listed in that table; D and trimming were worked out from the DNA. For this sample the table gives 95,000 to 150,000 clones, of which 80% were detected only once. The ten largest clones take up about 9.2% of the sample.

This sample stems from a study of cytomegalovirus exposure and HLA in healthy donors (dated by TCRdb to 2016 to 2017). With respect to the entire study: An earlier analysis of some 550 of the donors reported 250 to 300 Gb of sequence data and 117 million unique TCR beta sequences from about 179 million T cells. Donor age, sex, ethnicity and CMV serostatus were compiled together with the repertoire data. A later analysis re-examined previously published TCR beta repertoires from hundreds of donors and added high-resolution HLA genotyping to investigate patterns of TCR occurrence. The later analysis used no new phenotypic data to find candidate immune exposures, relying instead on TCR beta sequences and their occurrence across donors. The study aimed to test whether signatures of past pathogen exposure could be identified by cataloging public T cell receptors. The number of donors typed differed by locus, with roughly 620-640 for A, B, C, DRB1 and DQB1, around 500 for DQA1, 600 to 610 for DPA1, and approximately 470 for DPB1. Of the roughly 400 genotyped donors, over 80% were placed in the genetic ancestry cluster associated with self-reported Caucasian donors. The study used immunosequencing to profile the T cell repertoires of 666 subjects and linked those repertoires to cytomegalovirus serostatus. About 300 gigabases of sequencing data and approximately 93 million unique TCR sequences were included in an early release covering around 650 HLA-typed donors. A later genetic analysis took genome-wide SNP genotypes for about 55% of the 666 donors and used that subset as a discovery cohort. To predict cytomegalovirus infection status, the study brought together high-throughput TCR immunosequencing, statistical association of individual TCRs with disease status, and machine learning. On average, roughly 250,000 unique TCR beta nucleotide sequences were sequenced per donor among about 400 genotyped donors of the cohort, with 15% to 20% of those sequences being non-productive. HLA typing covered class I and class II loci at four-digit resolution. In an earlier analysis of about 590 of the donors, high-throughput TCR beta sequencing was used to judge whether each TCR beta V gene segment behaved as functional or pseudogenic. Five DR-DQ haplotypes were handled as single units for association and clustering, since linkage in the cohort was strong. All discovery cohort repertoires had been generated using a single sequencing platform. Besides the first cohort of hundreds of subjects, a separate validation cohort made up of some 110 different subjects was used. The full study reports these points: Around 16 rarely observed V segments, including chromosome 9 orphons, were excluded from the earlier analysis of just under 600 of the donors because counts were too low. Because HLA typing was unavailable for some donors at each locus, only the typed subset was used in association tests. A further reported finding was that TCR beta sequences accurately predicted the HLA-A and HLA-B alleles for most subjects in the first cohort. In a later genetic analysis, fewer N-insertions in productive TCRs were reported among donors in an Asian-associated ancestry cluster than the approximately 710-donor mean. The presence/absence analyses assumed that sequencing depth was roughly uniform across donors, and that assumption may not be true. A later analysis found that TCR association rates varied across HLA loci, with DRB1 alleles showing the most associated TCRs and HLA-C alleles the fewest. While some public TCRs were present in many individuals, most TCR sequences turned up only very rarely across donors. A later analysis found that HLA-associated TCR beta chains were more clonally expanded and had lower generation probabilities than equally common non-associated chains. In a later analysis, 15,000 to 20,000 TCR beta sequences were associated with specific HLA alleles at a false discovery rate of 0.05. Some IMGT-functional V segments, including TRBV6-2 and TRBV6-3, could not be distinguished by the 87-base-pair reads and were therefore excluded. In this cohort, only TCR beta chains were sequenced, and detectable features were limited by the absence of alpha or paired-chain data. According to the authors, the approach could potentially be generalized to other disease states and immunological phenotypes. A total of 164 TCR beta chains were listed by the study as associated with cytomegalovirus. In a later genetic analysis, a missense DCLRE1C variant was associated with V-gene and J-gene trimming of TCR beta chains, and the association was replicated in an independent cohort. In an earlier analysis of about 600 of the donors, most TCR beta V segments appeared in productive rearrangements about 87% or about 30% of the time, broadly matching IMGT annotations. The sequencing pipeline was judged likely to have produced a cluster of highly shared sequence variants as a technical artifact. CMV serostatus was the only immune exposure information available for the cohort. When HLA alleles, especially DR and DQ, strongly co-occurred, TCR associations were difficult to assign to individual alleles. The classifier was reported to diagnose cytomegalovirus status with high specificity and sensitivity in both the original cohort and the validation cohort. According to a later analysis, parvovirus B19, influenza, CMV and Epstein-Barr virus appeared linked to several top co-occurrence clusters. Linkage disequilibrium might explain the correlated functional status among segregating V segments, but an unknown experimental factor could not be excluded. Most CMV-associated TCR beta chains appeared to be HLA-restricted in a later analysis, and the HLA associations seemed to be driven largely by CMV exposure. In vitro tests confirmed that a few of the cytomegalovirus-associated TCR beta chains recognize cytomegalovirus antigens.

The cohort consisted of 600 or so healthy bone marrow donors. All cohort members were sampled while nominally healthy, although unrecorded immune exposures were likely present. The donor tested CMV seropositive and was one of the 289 seropositive cohort members. A peripheral blood sample was collected from each donor, and TCR beta sequencing was performed on peripheral blood mononuclear cells. The Qiagen DNeasy Blood Extraction Kit was used to extract genomic DNA from the blood cell samples. The CDR3 starts with the cysteine, ends with the phenylalanine, and has 16 residues. The sequence is cut down to CDR3 DNA, 48 bases in frame from base 1. Taken from the germline V gene (reference sequence), the CDR1 and CDR2 loops are MNHEY and SMNVEV. Trimming accounts for 2 bases at V and 6 bases at J, while the number of junction bases matched to no gene is 7.

This TCR was recovered from a man under 40 in good health and CMV-seropositive. The specimen was PBMCs. The chain is encoded by TRBV27 joined to TRBJ1-2, and 12 junctional nucleotides match TRBD1. At the DNA level, the sequence is TGTGCCAGCAGTTTAGGGGGGACAGGGGGCTACGATGGCTACACCTTC. Translated, it gives CASSLGGTGGYDGYTF.